This TCR beta chain was sequenced for a study of shared clonotypes between healthy human individuals. Study findings and constraints: Generation probabilities were higher for clonotypes shared across all four sorted-subset donors than for unshared ones.

Repertoires were generated with immunoSEQ multiplex PCR, while TCRdb's copy carries only in-frame clones and drops some. The sample lists about 2,500,000 clones, approximately 90% occurring once. For this clone: The antigen is not known.

Donors were Caucasian adults residing in Nashville, Tennessee, USA. Memory CD4+ cells were the fraction left after CD45RA+ naive selection. The source material was naive CD4+ T cells sorted from blood. Subset in this sample: CD45RA+ positively selected. The receptor comes from a man aged 18 to 30 in good health.

The CDR3 DNA reads as TGTGCCAGCAAAGGTTTGATCACTGAAGCTTTCTTT. This sequence encodes CASKGLITEAFF. The rearrangement links TRBV28 to TRBJ1-1; D unclear. Germline-derived CDR1 and CDR2 are MDHEN and SYDVKM. This CDR3 contains 12 residues. Trimming removed 7 bases from V and 4 bases from J, with 10 bases in between.